These 15 T cell receptor beta chains share one sample of origin, sequenced in a study of blood T cells in healthy people across ages. The second PCR ran roughly 7 to 12 cycles with a sample-barcoded 5' primer and J-beta primers. TCRdb used MiXCR to reprocess the 5' RACE reads, holding one entry per CDR3 protein. This sample has about 640,000 distinct CDR3 sequences; under 70% occur once, and the top ten carry approximately 40%. Specimen: blood. The receptors originated from a man between 60 and 70 years old in good health.

V gene TRBV12-5 combines with J gene TRBJ2-4; D is unresolved. The CDR3 runs 14 residues. Germline V gives CDR1 LGHNT, CDR2 FRNRAP. V shed 0 bases and J shed 12 bases, with 15 bases lying between them. CDR3 DNA sequence: TGTGCTAGTGGTTTGGTACCCCCAAATACCTATCAGTACTTC. As protein: CASGLVPPNTYQYF.

V usage is TRBV15 and J usage is TRBJ2-1; 10 nucleotides line up with TRBD1. The germline V gene encodes CDR1 LNHNV and CDR2 YYDKDF (reference sequence). The CDR3 is made up of 14 amino acids. V was clipped by 5 bases and J by 6 bases; unmatched bases: 4. This chain's CDR3 is CATSGDRGRNEQFF. CDR3 coding DNA: TGTGCCACCAGCGGGGACAGGGGTCGCAATGAGCAGTTCTTC.

This rearrangement joins TRBV13 to TRBJ2-3; TRBD2 matches at 11 bases. This CDR3 contains 17 residues. CDR1 is PRHDT and CDR2 is FYEKMQ in the germline V gene (reference sequence). The junction had 12 bases not matched to a gene; V was cut back by 7 bases and J by 3 bases. DNA for the CDR3: TGTGCCAGCAACCCTCAACCGGGACTAGCGGCTACAGATACGCAGTATTTT. Translated: CASNPQPGLAATDTQYF. The full variable domain, its missing parts supplied by reference TRBV13 and TRBJ2-3, is AAGVIQSPRHLIKEKRETATLKCYPIPRHDTVYWYQQGPGQDPQFLISFYEKMQSDKGSIPDRFSAQQFSDYHSELNMSSLELGDSALYFCASNPQPGLAATDTQYFGPGTRLTVL.

This clonotype was detected once. The chain combines TRBV6-5 with TRBJ2-7; D gene unclear. Trimming stripped 5 bases from V and 2 bases from J, with 10 bases between. Germline V gives CDR1 MNHEY, CDR2 SVGAGI. This CDR3 is 13 amino acids long. The CDR3 spells CASSVTHTYEQYF. CDR3 bases: TGTGCCAGCAGTGTGACCCACACCTACGAGCAGTACTTC.

The V and J genes are TRBV28 and TRBJ1-2; D is undetermined. The V gene lost 5 bases and the J gene lost 7 bases, with 14 bases spanning the gap. This CDR3 is built from 13 residues. Germline V CDR1 and CDR2: MDHEN, SYDVKM. CDR3 sequence reads: CASSPIGRFGYTF. The CDR3 DNA is TGTGCCAGCAGTCCTATTGGCAGGTTTGGCTACACCTTC.

The chain carries TRBV7-2 and TRBJ1-1; D gene ambiguous. V lost 5 bases to trimming and J lost 1 base, with 8 bases between them. CDR3 length: 13 amino acids. The V gene's germline CDR1 is SGHTA and CDR2 FQGNSA. CDR3 protein: CASSAQSNTEAFF. For the CDR3, the DNA is TGTGCCAGCAGCGCCCAGTCGAACACTGAAGCTTTCTTT.

CDR3 coding DNA: TGTGCCAGCAGCCAAGTCCCACAGGGGGCGACTGGGGCCAACGTCCTGACTTTC. This sequence encodes CASSQVPQGATGANVLTF. The chain links TRBV3-1 to TRBJ2-6; 9 bases map to TRBD1. The V segment lost 1 base and the J segment 2 bases; nucleotides outside the gene matches: 6. The CDR3 length is 18 residues. Germline CDR1 is LGHDT and CDR2 is YNNKEL (reference sequence).

This chain joins TRBV27 and TRBJ1-4; 7 nucleotides align to TRBD1. The CDR3 has 13 amino acids. Germline loops: CDR1 MNHEY, CDR2 SMNVEV (reference sequence). The J segment lost 2 bases and the V segment lost 7 bases, leaving 1 base of the junction unmatched. CDR3 DNA sequence: TGTGCCAGCAAGGGGGCTACTAATGAAAAACTGTTTTTT. Its protein is CASKGATNEKLFF.

This clonotype showed up just a few times. The CDR3 region is CASSYTSGTQYF. The DNA for the CDR3 is TGTGCCAGCAGTTACACTTCCGGGACCCAGTACTTC. The V gene is TRBV6-2 or TRBV6-3, the J gene TRBJ2-5; D is uncertain. The V end lost 2 bases, the J end lost 7 bases, and 8 bases lay between the germline ends. This CDR3 is built from 12 residues. Germline-derived CDR1 and CDR2 are MNHEY and SVGEGT.

The rearrangement uses TRBV9 and TRBJ1-6; no clear D. The CDR3 consists of 13 residues. Germline CDR1 reads SGDLS; CDR2 reads YYNGEE. Between the trimmed V and J ends, which lost 3 bases and 10 bases, there was a span of 11 bases. Here the CDR3 DNA reads TGTGCCAGCAGCGCGGCGCCCCGATCACCCCTCCACTTT. This translates into CASSAAPRSPLHF. Full variable domain (missing parts from reference TRBV9 and TRBJ1-6): DSGVTQTPKHLITATGQRVTLRCSPRSGDLSVYWYQQSLDQGLQFLIQYYNGEERAKGNILERFSAQQFPDLHSELNLSSLELGDSALYFCASSAAPRSPLHFGNGTRLTVT.

Points on this clonotype: Compared with germline, one end of the junction differs, possibly owing to a read error. The chain recombines TRBV6-6 with TRBJ2-5; D is undetermined. From germline, CDR1 is MNHNY and CDR2 SVGAGI (reference sequence). The CDR3 totals 14 residues. The CDR3 is CASIYWSYQETQYF. CDR3 DNA sequence: TGTGCCAGCATTTACTGGAGCTACCAAGAGACCCAGTACTTC.

The chain has TRBV3-1 and TRBJ1-2; unclear D gene. The CDR3 totals 13 residues. Germline V gene data show CDR1 as LGHDT and CDR2 as YNNKEL (reference sequence). The V end was cut by 4 bases, the J end by 6 bases, with 12 bases between. For the CDR3, the DNA is TGTGCCAGCAGCCGGAACGGGAAAGATGGCTACACCTTC. This encodes CASSRNGKDGYTF.

V usage is TRBV2 and J usage is TRBJ2-1; possibly TRBD1 for D (6 bases). Per germline, CDR1 SNHLY and CDR2 FYNNEI. The CDR3 is 15 residues long. With 5 bases removed from V and 2 bases from J, the gap between germline ends came to 13 bases. The CDR3 DNA reads TGTGCCAGCAGTAATACAGGGTCGGCCTACAATGAGCAGTTCTTC. Residues: CASSNTGSAYNEQFF.

This clonotype was found a few times. The chain couples TRBV2 to TRBJ2-7; no firm D call. The better agreement between TRBJ2-5 and the DNA end casts doubt on the J call. CDR3 size: 12 residues. Germline V gives CDR1 SNHLY, CDR2 FYNNEI. CDR3 in amino acids: CASSAYRETQYF. The CDR3 nucleotides read TGTGCCAGCAGTGCTTATAGGGAGACCCAGTACTTC.

The chain employs TRBV4-1 and TRBJ1-2; 11 nucleotides line up with TRBD1. The CDR3 spans 15 residues. With V trimmed by 3 bases and J by 4 bases, 4 bases remained unmatched. Germline CDR1 MGHRA, CDR2 YSYEKL. The CDR3 nucleotides read TGCGCCAGCAGCCAGCGGACAGGGGGCTCCTATGGCTACACCTTC. Translated, it gives CASSQRTGGSYGYTF.